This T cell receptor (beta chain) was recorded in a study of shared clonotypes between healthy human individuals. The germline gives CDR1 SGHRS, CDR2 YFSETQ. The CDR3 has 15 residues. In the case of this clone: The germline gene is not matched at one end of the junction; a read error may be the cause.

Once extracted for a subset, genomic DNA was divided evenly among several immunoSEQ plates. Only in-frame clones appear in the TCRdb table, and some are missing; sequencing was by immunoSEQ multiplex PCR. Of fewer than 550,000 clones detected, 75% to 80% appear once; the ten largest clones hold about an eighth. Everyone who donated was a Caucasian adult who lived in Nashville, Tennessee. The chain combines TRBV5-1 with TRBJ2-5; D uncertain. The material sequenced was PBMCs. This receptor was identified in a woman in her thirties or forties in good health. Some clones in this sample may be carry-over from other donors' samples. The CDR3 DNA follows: TGCGCCAGCAGCTTGTTCTTGGGCGCCGGCGAGACCCAGCACTTC. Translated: CASSLFLGAGETQHF. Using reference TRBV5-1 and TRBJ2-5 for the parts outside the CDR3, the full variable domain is KAGVTQTPRYLIKTRGQQVTLSCSPISGHRSVSWYQQTPGQGLQFLFEYFSETQRNKGNFPGRFSGRQFSNSRSEMNVSTLELGDSALYLCASSLFLGAGETQHFGPGTRLLVL.